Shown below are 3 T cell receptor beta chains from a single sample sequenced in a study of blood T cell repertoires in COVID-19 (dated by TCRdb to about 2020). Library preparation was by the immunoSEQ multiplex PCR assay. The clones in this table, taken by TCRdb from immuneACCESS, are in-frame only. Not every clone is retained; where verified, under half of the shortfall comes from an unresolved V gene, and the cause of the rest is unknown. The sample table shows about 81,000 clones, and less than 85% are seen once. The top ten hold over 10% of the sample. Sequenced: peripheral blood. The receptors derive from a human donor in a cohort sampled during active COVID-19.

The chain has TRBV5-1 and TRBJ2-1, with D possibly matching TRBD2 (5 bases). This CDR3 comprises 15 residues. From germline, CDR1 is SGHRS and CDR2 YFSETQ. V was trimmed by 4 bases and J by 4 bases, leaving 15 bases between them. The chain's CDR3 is CASSPRATTYNEQFF. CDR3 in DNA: TGCGCCAGCAGCCCCCGGGCGACTACTTACAATGAGCAGTTCTTC.

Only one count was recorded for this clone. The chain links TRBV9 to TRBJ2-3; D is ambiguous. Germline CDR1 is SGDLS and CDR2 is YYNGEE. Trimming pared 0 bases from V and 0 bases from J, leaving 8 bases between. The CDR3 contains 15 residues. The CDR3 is CASSVGATSTDTQYF. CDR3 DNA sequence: TGTGCCAGCAGCGTAGGGGCAACTAGCACAGATACGCAGTATTTT.

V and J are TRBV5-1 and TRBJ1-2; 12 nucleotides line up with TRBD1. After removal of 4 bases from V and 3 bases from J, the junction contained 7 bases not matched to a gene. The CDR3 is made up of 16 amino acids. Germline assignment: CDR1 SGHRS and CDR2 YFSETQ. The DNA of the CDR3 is TGCGCCAGCAGCCGAGAAGGGACAGGGGGCGACTATGGCTACACCTTC. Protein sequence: CASSREGTGGDYGYTF. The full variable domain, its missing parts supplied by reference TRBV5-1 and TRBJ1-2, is KAGVTQTPRYLIKTRGQQVTLSCSPISGHRSVSWYQQTPGQGLQFLFEYFSETQRNKGNFPGRFSGRQFSNSRSEMNVSTLELGDSALYLCASSREGTGGDYGYTFGSGTRLTVV.